The T cell receptor beta chain under discussion was sequenced for a study of T-cell memory formation after mild COVID-19. Turning to the study itself: Largely donor-specific sequence clusters came from two donors.

The CDR3 loop spans 12 amino acids. The germline V gene has CDR1 SEHNR and CDR2 FQNEAQ (reference sequence). The germline V and J ends were trimmed by 3 bases and 9 bases, with 11 bases remaining between them. This clonotype was counted only a few times. TCRdb re-called the 5' RACE reads with MiXCR, one entry per CDR3 protein. The table lists about 470,000 distinct CDR3 sequences, 20% to 30% of them singletons, with under 15% in the top ten. The source of this sequence is an adult woman who had mild COVID-19 (a few samples of this study predate the infection). Cell type and time point are not known. Sample: PBMCs or a T cell subset sorted from them (not recorded which). The chain uses TRBV7-9 and TRBJ2-5; D gene unclear. This CDR3 is CASSLGSPAQYF. The CDR3 bases are TGTGCCAGCAGCTTGGGCTCCCCGGCCCAGTACTTC. Drawing the rest from reference TRBV7-9 and TRBJ2-5, the complete variable domain is DTGVSQNPRHKITKRGQNVTFRCDPISEHNRLYWYRQTLGQGPEFLTYFQNEAQLEKSRLLSDRFSAERPKGSFSTLEIQRTEQGDSAMYLCASSLGSPAQYFGPGTRLLVL.